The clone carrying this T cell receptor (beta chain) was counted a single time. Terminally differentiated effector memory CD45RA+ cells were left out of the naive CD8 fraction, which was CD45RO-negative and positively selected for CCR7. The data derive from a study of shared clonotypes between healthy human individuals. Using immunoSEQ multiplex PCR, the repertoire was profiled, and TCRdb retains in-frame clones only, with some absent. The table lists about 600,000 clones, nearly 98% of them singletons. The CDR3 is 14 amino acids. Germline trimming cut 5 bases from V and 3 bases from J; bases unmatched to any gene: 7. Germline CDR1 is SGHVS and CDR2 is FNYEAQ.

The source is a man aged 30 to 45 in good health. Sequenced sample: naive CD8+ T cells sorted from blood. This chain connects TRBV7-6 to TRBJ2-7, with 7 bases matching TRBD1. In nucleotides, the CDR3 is TGTGCCAGCAGCCCAGGGACAGCCGGCTACGAGCAGTACTTC. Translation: CASSPGTAGYEQYF.